One sample yielded the 27 T cell receptor beta chains listed below, sequenced in a study of T cells in Graves' hyperthyroidism and ophthalmopathy. Amplification of TCR beta CDR3 regions was performed using RNA transcripts as template. A set of HTBI primers served as the primers for a first-round RT-PCR of the TCR CDR3. A single record per CDR3 protein comes from TCRdb applying MiXCR to the multiplex PCR reads. The sample consists of 640,000 or so distinct CDR3 sequences, about 15% of them appearing once. The sample taken for sequencing was blood. Source of these receptors: a woman aged 35 to 49 with Graves' ophthalmopathy.

The V call is TRBV7-8, the J call TRBJ2-5; 7 bases agree with TRBD2. The CDR3 is made up of 14 amino acids. The junction had 11 bases not matched to a gene; V was cut back by 8 bases and J by 5 bases. Germline lookup yields CDR1 SGHVS and CDR2 FQNEAQ. CDR3: CASAGRGVGETQYF. The DNA of the CDR3 is TGTGCCAGCGCAGGACGGGGGGTGGGGGAGACCCAGTACTTC.

This clonotype was seen repeatedly, ten times or more. The J gene is TRBJ1-1, the V gene TRBV5-1; D might be TRBD1 (5 bases). CDR1 is SGHRS and CDR2 is YFSETQ in the germline V gene. The CDR3 totals 13 residues. Trimming cost V 5 bases and J 3 bases, with 11 bases left between them. CDR3 region: CASRVEGYTEAFF. CDR3 nucleotides: TGCGCCAGCAGGGTGGAGGGGTACACTGAAGCTTTCTTT.

This chain links TRBV11-2 with TRBJ1-1; 8 positions match TRBD1. The germline CDR1 and CDR2 sequences are SGHAT and FQNNGV. The CDR3 is made up of 16 amino acids. After removal of 4 bases from V and 4 bases from J, the junction contained 11 bases not matched to a gene. The CDR3 reads CASSSDRTGRRTEAFF. The CDR3 DNA reads TGTGCCAGCAGCTCGGATCGGACAGGGCGGCGCACTGAAGCTTTCTTT. Full variable domain (remainder filled in from reference TRBV11-2 and TRBJ1-1): EAGVAQSPRYKIIEKRQSVAFWCNPISGHATLYWYQQILGQGPKLLIQFQNNGVVDDSQLPKDRFSAERLKGVDSTLKIQPAKLEDSAVYLCASSSDRTGRRTEAFFGQGTRLTVV.

This clonotype occurred a few times. Given a much more abundant clone one base away, this may be a read error. The rearrangement joins TRBV6-1 to TRBJ2-6; D is perhaps TRBD1 (5 bases). Germline values: CDR1 MNHNS, CDR2 SASEGT. The CDR3 is made up of 15 amino acids. The CDR3 region is CASSGSVSGANILTF. The CDR3 nucleotides read TGTGCCAGCAGTGGGTCTGTCTCTGGGGCCAACATCCTGACTTTC.

This clonotype appeared once. The rearrangement joins TRBV15 to TRBJ2-5; 11 bases line up with TRBD2. CDR1 is LNHNV, CDR2 YYDKDF, per germline (reference sequence). The J segment lost 3 bases and the V segment lost 7 bases, leaving 7 bases of the junction unmatched. The CDR3 covers 15 residues. The CDR3 bases are TGTGCCACCACCCTGACTAGCGGGATTGAAGAGACCCAGTACTTC. As protein: CATTLTSGIEETQYF.

This clonotype was counted once. The junction shows a germline mismatch at one end, possibly a read error. This chain connects TRBV11-1 to TRBJ1-1; D ambiguous. This CDR3 contains 15 residues. Germline CDR1 reads SGHAT; CDR2 reads FQDESV (reference sequence). CDR3 nucleotides: TGTGCCAACAGCCCAACCGGGGTATTGAACACTGAAGCTTTCTTT. Translating gives CANSPTGVLNTEAFF.

This clonotype was recorded at least ten times. This sequence joins TRBV2 and TRBJ2-7, with D uncertain. CDR1 and CDR2 (germline): SNHLY, FYNNEI. Trimming left V 3 bases short and J 1 base short, with 10 bases between. The CDR3 has 14 amino acids. The CDR3 region has the DNA TGTGCCAGCAGTGAGCTAGTTCCTTCCTACGAGCAGTACTTC. This sequence encodes CASSELVPSYEQYF.

This clonotype came up many times. V and J are TRBV27 and TRBJ1-2; D is unclear. The CDR3 loop spans 13 amino acids. Germline-derived CDR1 and CDR2 are MNHEY and SMNVEV (reference sequence). The V end lost 2 bases, the J end lost 6 bases, and 10 bases lay between the germline ends. The CDR3 coding sequence is TGTGCCAGCAGTTTAGCCCTAGGGAATGGCTACACCTTC. It specifies CASSLALGNGYTF.

This clonotype was seen more than once but under ten times. V usage is TRBV28 and J usage is TRBJ2-3; D not certain. The V end was cut by 4 bases, the J end by 1 base, with 9 bases between. There are 14 residues in the CDR3. Germline V gene lookup returns CDR1 MDHEN and CDR2 SYDVKM. The CDR3 bases are TGTGCCAGCAGTTACCCCCAAGGCACAGATACGCAGTATTTT. The encoded protein is CASSYPQGTDTQYF.

This clonotype has ten or more counts. V usage is TRBV6-5 and J usage is TRBJ1-1, with D possibly being TRBD1 (5 bases). This CDR3 contains 15 residues. Germline assignment: CDR1 MNHEY and CDR2 SVGAGI. V was clipped by 4 bases and J by 10 bases, with 22 bases between them. The DNA of the CDR3 is TGTGCCAGCAGTTTGGACCGGGACCCCGTTTTCAGAGCTTTCTTT. Translation: CASSLDRDPVFRAFF.

This clonotype was seen a handful of times. The chain carries TRBV30 and TRBJ2-7, with a tentative D call TRBD2 (5 bases). Trimming left V 2 bases short and J 6 bases short, with 20 bases between. CDR1 GTSNPN and CDR2 SVGIG come from the germline V gene (reference sequence). There are 15 residues in the CDR3. The CDR3 is CAWSLTGLHGLEQYF. The CDR3 nucleotides read TGTGCCTGGAGTTTAACCGGACTCCACGGCCTCGAGCAGTACTTC.

There are many counts of this clonotype. The chain employs TRBV15 and TRBJ1-1, with D maybe TRBD1 (6 bases). This CDR3 is built from 15 residues. Trimming left V 2 bases short and J 1 base short, with 11 bases between. The germline CDR1 and CDR2 sequences are LNHNV and YYDKDF (reference sequence). The CDR3 DNA reads as TGTGCCACCAGCAGATCGACAGGTCCGAACACTGAAGCTTTCTTT. This sequence encodes CATSRSTGPNTEAFF.

This clonotype has at least ten counts. The chain uses TRBV28 and TRBJ2-3, with 10 bases that match TRBD2. This CDR3 is built from 17 residues. Trimming at V came to 4 bases and at J to 0 bases, leaving 7 bases not matched to a gene. CDR1 MDHEN and CDR2 SYDVKM come from the germline V gene. Here the CDR3 reads CASSSYRLAGSTDTQYF. CDR3 coding DNA: TGTGCCAGCAGTTCCTATAGACTAGCGGGTAGCACAGATACGCAGTATTTT.

This clonotype was seen at least ten times. CDR3 bases: TGTGCCAGCAGCTTCGTCGGGTCGGGGGATCAAGAGACCCAGTACTTC. It translates to CASSFVGSGDQETQYF. The rearrangement uses TRBV7-8 and TRBJ2-5, with D perhaps TRBD2 (6 bases). The CDR3 spans 16 residues. Trimming left V 3 bases short and J 2 bases short, with 16 bases between. The germline V gene encodes CDR1 SGHVS and CDR2 FQNEAQ.

The CDR3 DNA sequence: TGTGCCAGTAGTATAGGAAGGGGAGCAGCCAAAAACATTCAGTACTTC. Translation: CASSIGRGAAKNIQYF. The rearrangement links TRBV19 to TRBJ2-4, with D perhaps matching TRBD1 or TRBD2 (5 bases each). V shed 1 base and J shed 0 bases, with 10 bases lying between them. In germline, CDR1 is LNHDA, CDR2 SQIVND (reference sequence). This CDR3 contains 16 residues.

This clonotype was counted ten times or more. This chain connects TRBV20-1 to TRBJ2-2; D uncertain. Germline V gene data show CDR1 as DFQATT and CDR2 as SNEGSKA (reference sequence). The CDR3 has 12 amino acids. Trimming took off 6 bases at V and 3 bases at J, with 8 bases between the two ends. The CDR3 region is CSAARDTGELFF. The DNA for the CDR3 is TGCAGTGCGGCTCGGGACACCGGGGAGCTGTTTTTT.

This clonotype was recorded at least ten times. The chain joins TRBV7-9 to TRBJ2-5; tentatively, D is TRBD1 or TRBD2 (5 bases each). The CDR3 covers 15 residues. Germline CDR1 and CDR2: SEHNR and FQNEAQ (reference sequence). V was shortened by 5 bases and J by 5 bases, with 18 bases between the two germline ends. The CDR3 spells CASSVYGGGGETQYF. The CDR3 nucleotides are TGTGCCAGCAGCGTCTACGGAGGTGGGGGTGAGACCCAGTACTTC.

This clonotype has a count of ten or more. This sequence joins TRBV2 and TRBJ2-7, with TRBD1 matching over 7 bases. V lost 5 bases and J lost 2; bases outside the gene matches: 9. CDR3 size: 15 residues. Germline values: CDR1 SNHLY, CDR2 FYNNEI. DNA for the CDR3: TGTGCCAGCAGTTTATCCGGGACAGAAGCCTACGAGCAGTACTTC. As protein: CASSLSGTEAYEQYF.

This clonotype was seen a single time. The chain carries TRBV6-1 and TRBJ1-5; D is undetermined. Trimming took off 7 bases at V and 1 base at J, with 17 bases between the two ends. The CDR3 totals 16 residues. In germline, CDR1 is MNHNS, CDR2 SASEGT. As DNA, the CDR3 is TGTGCCAGCAACCGTCGGACCGATTCGAGCAATCAGCCCCAGCATTTT. Its protein is CASNRRTDSSNQPQHF.

This clonotype has ten or more counts. V gene TRBV6-5 combines with J gene TRBJ1-2; TRBD1 agrees at 9 bases. The CDR3 totals 17 residues. The germline V gene encodes CDR1 MNHEY and CDR2 SVGAGI. V dropped 4 bases and J dropped 1; count of bases not matched to a gene: 10. CDR3 bases: TGTGCCAGCAGTTTGGAGACAGGGGGACTCTTTAACTATGGCTACACCTTC. As protein: CASSLETGGLFNYGYTF.

With regard to this clonotype: The CDR3 end shows no conserved phenylalanine or tryptophan, and so a read error is likely. No DNA is shown, since the ends of the CDR3 on it are uncertain; the CDR3 is the one TCRdb lists. The chain links TRBV18 to TRBJ1-2; TRBD1, the D gene given by the table, was not confirmed from the DNA. The CDR3 spans 12 residues, counting both ends. Germline CDR1 KGHSH, CDR2 LQKENI. CDR3 protein: CASSSRQLRSGL.

This clonotype occurred many times. The rearrangement links TRBV30 to TRBJ2-5; D is uncertain. V lost 0 bases and J lost 6, with 11 bases in between. Germline lookup yields CDR1 GTSNPN and CDR2 SVGIG (reference sequence). The CDR3 spans 13 residues. CDR3: CAWSVGQVKTQYF. The DNA for the CDR3 is TGTGCCTGGAGTGTTGGGCAGGTTAAGACCCAGTACTTC.

The chain recombines TRBV5-1 with TRBJ1-2, with 9 bases aligning to TRBD1. The CDR3 covers 15 residues. The germline gives CDR1 SGHRS, CDR2 YFSETQ. Losses at the gene ends were 0 bases for V and 7 bases for J; bases not matched to a gene: 7. The CDR3 DNA sequence: TGCGCCAGCAGCTTGGGGGGACAGGGATTCGTTGGCTACACCTTC. This sequence encodes CASSLGGQGFVGYTF. The full variable domain, completed using reference TRBV5-1 and TRBJ1-2, is KAGVTQTPRYLIKTRGQQVTLSCSPISGHRSVSWYQQTPGQGLQFLFEYFSETQRNKGNFPGRFSGRQFSNSRSEMNVSTLELGDSALYLCASSLGGQGFVGYTFGSGTRLTVV.

The rearrangement links TRBV30 to TRBJ1-1; D is unresolved. This CDR3 has 13 residues. Trimming left V 1 base short and J 4 bases short, with 10 bases between. The germline V gene encodes CDR1 GTSNPN and CDR2 SVGIG (reference sequence). The chain's CDR3 is CAWSESSVTEAFF. The DNA for the CDR3 is TGTGCCTGGAGTGAGTCCTCAGTCACTGAAGCTTTCTTT.

This clonotype was seen ten or more times. Since a much larger clone is just one base distant, this may be a read error. The chain links TRBV6-2 or TRBV6-3 to TRBJ2-7, with 8 bases identical to TRBD2. Germline V gene sequence: CDR1 MNHEY, CDR2 SVGEGT. This CDR3 contains 14 residues. Trimming took 8 bases from V and 3 from J; bases not matched to a gene: 9. CDR3 sequence: CASSGGGIRYEQYF. CDR3 bases: TGTGCCAGCTCCGGGGGGGGCATTCGCTACGAGCAGTACTTC.

The rearrangement uses TRBV6-1 and TRBJ1-2, with 9 bases lining up with TRBD1. CDR1 MNHNS and CDR2 SASEGT come from the germline V gene. The trim removed 4 bases at V and 8 bases at J, leaving 14 bases unmatched. This CDR3 has 16 amino acids. The CDR3: CASSALPGQGVSGYTF. The CDR3 nucleotides are TGTGCCAGCAGTGCCCTTCCGGGACAGGGAGTTTCAGGCTACACCTTC.

The CDR3, as DNA: TGTGCCAGCAGATTACGGTCTGTGGCTACCCCGGGCTCTGGAAACACCATATATTTT. This gives the protein CASRLRSVATPGSGNTIYF. The V call is TRBV6-2 or TRBV6-3, the J call TRBJ1-3; D is undetermined. Trimming shortened V by 6 bases and J by 0 bases, and 24 bases separated the two germline ends. Germline loops: CDR1 MNHEY, CDR2 SVGEGT. The length of the CDR3 is 19 residues.